Described below is a single T cell receptor beta chain sequence and its context. Antigen unknown. The sample originates from a study of T cell responses to AZD1222 COVID-19 vaccine. Study outcomes and limitations: Reports say nearly half of spike-specific TCRs go after unmutated variant regions. The donor cohort was predominantly white British with a female majority, and clonal diversity may have been underestimated.

Here immunoSEQ multiplex PCR was the method, and the copy in TCRdb shows in-frame clones only, minus some. The sample has some 200,000 clones; approximately 89% are singletons. V lost 6 bases and J 6 bases, leaving 21 bases between the germline ends. Per the germline V gene, CDR1 is MNHEY and CDR2 is SVGEGT. The CDR3 is made up of 16 amino acids. Second-dose groups at about 4 or about 12 weeks were pooled. Sequenced here: peripheral blood, sampled 28 days after the second AZD1222 dose. The sequence derives from an adult who received the AZD1222 COVID-19 vaccine. This chain connects TRBV6-2 or TRBV6-3 to TRBJ1-5; TRBD1 is a possible D gene (6 bases). The CDR3 bases are TGTGCCAGCAGCCCCTCGGGGAGGGGGTTGCTTCAGCCCCAGCATTTT. Its translation: CASSPSGRGLLQPQHF.